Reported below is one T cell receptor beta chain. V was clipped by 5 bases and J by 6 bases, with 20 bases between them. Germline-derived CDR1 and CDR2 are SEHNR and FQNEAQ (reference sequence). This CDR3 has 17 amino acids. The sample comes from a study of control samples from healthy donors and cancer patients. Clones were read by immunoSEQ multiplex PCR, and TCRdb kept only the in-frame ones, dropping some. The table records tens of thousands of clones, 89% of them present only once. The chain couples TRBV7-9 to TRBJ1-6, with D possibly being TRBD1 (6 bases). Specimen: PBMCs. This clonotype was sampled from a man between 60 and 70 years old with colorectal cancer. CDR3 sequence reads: CASSPRKWGQFNSPLHF. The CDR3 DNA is TGTGCCAGCAGCCCACGGAAGTGGGGGCAATTTAATTCACCCCTCCACTTT.